This T cell receptor beta chain was identified in a study of somatic mutations in cytotoxic T cells in rheumatoid arthritis. V gave up 5 bases and J gave up 8 bases, with 28 bases separating them. The CDR3 is 19 residues long. From germline, CDR1 is MDHEN and CDR2 SYDVKM. Flow cytometry served to check the purity of CD4+ and CD8+ cells, which were isolated by positive magnetic bead selection. The data were produced by immunoSEQ multiplex PCR, yet TCRdb's version contains in-frame clones alone and is incomplete. In the table there are 9,500 to 15,000 clones, 80% to 85% of which are singletons. As to this clone: What it binds is unknown.

Study-wide findings and caveats: Age-matched healthy controls and rheumatoid arthritis patients had CD8+ T-cell clonality that did not differ significantly. Antigen targets of the expanded CD8+ clones remained unidentified. An increase in CD8+ clonality with age was seen in rheumatoid arthritis patients but not in healthy controls.

The chain carries TRBV28 and TRBJ1-6; possible D gene TRBD1, 5 bases. The sample consisted of CD8+ T cells sorted from blood. The TCR comes from a woman in her sixties or seventies in good health. CDR3 in DNA: TGTGCCAGCAGTGCCGAGGACACCTCGTTCGTCTATAATTATTCACCCCTCCACTTT. Translating gives CASSAEDTSFVYNYSPLHF.